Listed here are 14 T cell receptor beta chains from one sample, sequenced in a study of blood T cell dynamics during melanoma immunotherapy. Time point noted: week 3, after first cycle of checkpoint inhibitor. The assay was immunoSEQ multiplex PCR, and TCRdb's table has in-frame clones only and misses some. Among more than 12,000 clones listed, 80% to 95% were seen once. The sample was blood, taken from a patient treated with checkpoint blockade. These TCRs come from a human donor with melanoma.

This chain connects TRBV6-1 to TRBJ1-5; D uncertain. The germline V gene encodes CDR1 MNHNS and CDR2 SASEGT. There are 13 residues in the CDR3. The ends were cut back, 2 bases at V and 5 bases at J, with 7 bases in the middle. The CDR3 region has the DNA TGTGCCAGCAGTGAACAACCTCATCAGCCCCAGCATTTT. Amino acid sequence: CASSEQPHQPQHF.

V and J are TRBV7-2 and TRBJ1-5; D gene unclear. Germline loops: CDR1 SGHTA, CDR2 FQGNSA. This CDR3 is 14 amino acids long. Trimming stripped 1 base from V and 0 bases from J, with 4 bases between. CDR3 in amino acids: CASSLDHSNQPQHF. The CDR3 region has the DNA TGTGCCAGCAGCTTAGACCATAGCAATCAGCCCCAGCATTTT.

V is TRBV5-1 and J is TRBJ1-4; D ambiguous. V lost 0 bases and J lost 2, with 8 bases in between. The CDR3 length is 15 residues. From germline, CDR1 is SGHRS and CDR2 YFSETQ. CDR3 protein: CASSLEGRTNEKLFF. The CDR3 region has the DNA TGCGCCAGCAGCTTGGAAGGCCGGACTAATGAAAAACTGTTTTTT. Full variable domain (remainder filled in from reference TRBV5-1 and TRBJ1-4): KAGVTQTPRYLIKTRGQQVTLSCSPISGHRSVSWYQQTPGQGLQFLFEYFSETQRNKGNFPGRFSGRQFSNSRSEMNVSTLELGDSALYLCASSLEGRTNEKLFFGSGTQLSVL.

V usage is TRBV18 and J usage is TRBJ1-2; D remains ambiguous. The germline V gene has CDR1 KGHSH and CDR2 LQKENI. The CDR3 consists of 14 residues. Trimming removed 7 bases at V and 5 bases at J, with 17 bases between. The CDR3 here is CASLARETTYGYTF. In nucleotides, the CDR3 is TGTGCCAGCTTAGCCCGGGAAACTACTTATGGCTACACCTTC.

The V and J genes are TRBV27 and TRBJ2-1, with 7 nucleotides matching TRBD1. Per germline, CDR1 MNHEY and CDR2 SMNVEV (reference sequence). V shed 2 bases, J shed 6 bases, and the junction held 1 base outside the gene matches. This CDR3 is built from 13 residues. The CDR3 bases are TGTGCCAGCAGTTTACGGGACAGCAATGAGCAGTTCTTC. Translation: CASSLRDSNEQFF.

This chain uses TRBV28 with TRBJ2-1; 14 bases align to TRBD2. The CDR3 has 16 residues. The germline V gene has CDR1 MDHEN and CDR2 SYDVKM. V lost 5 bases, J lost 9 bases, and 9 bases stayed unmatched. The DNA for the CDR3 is TGTGCCAGCAGTGGAGCGACTAGCGGGAGGGCCGTTGAGCAGTTCTTC. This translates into CASSGATSGRAVEQFF.

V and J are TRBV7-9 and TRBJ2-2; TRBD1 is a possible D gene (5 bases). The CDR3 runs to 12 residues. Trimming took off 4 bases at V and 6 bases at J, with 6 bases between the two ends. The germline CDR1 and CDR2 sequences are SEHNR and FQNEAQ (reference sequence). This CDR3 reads CASSSRAGELFF. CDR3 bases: TGTGCCAGCAGCTCCAGGGCCGGGGAGCTGTTTTTT.

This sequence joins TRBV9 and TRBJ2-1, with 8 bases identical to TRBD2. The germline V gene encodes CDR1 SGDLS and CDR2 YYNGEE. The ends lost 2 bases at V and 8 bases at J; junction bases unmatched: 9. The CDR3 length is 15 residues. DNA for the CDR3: TGTGCCAGCAGCGTCTCAACCGGGGGGGCACATGAGCAGTTCTTC. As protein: CASSVSTGGAHEQFF.

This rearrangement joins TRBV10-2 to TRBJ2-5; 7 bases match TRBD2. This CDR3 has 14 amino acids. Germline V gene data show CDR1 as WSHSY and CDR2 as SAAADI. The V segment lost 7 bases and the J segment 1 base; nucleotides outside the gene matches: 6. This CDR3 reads CASTPLAAQETQYF. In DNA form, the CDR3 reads TGCGCCAGCACCCCCCTAGCGGCCCAAGAGACCCAGTACTTC.

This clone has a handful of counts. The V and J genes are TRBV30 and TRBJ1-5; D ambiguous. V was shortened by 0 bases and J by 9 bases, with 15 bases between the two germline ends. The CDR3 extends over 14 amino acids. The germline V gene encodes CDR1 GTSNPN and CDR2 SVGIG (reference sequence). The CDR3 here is CAWSVLPGSGPQHF. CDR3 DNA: TGTGCCTGGAGTGTACTCCCAGGAAGCGGGCCCCAGCATTTT.

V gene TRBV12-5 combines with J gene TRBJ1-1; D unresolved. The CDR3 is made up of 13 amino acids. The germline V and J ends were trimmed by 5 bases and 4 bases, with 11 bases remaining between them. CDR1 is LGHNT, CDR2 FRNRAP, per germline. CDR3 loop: CASGTGESTEAFF. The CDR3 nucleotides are TGTGCTAGTGGTACCGGGGAGAGCACTGAAGCTTTCTTT.

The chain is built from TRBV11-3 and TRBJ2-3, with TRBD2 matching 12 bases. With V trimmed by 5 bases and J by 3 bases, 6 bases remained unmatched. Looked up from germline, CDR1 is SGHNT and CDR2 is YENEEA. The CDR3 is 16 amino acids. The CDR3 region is CASSPGTSGLTDTQYF. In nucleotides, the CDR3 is TGTGCCAGCAGCCCTGGGACTAGCGGGCTTACAGATACGCAGTATTTT.

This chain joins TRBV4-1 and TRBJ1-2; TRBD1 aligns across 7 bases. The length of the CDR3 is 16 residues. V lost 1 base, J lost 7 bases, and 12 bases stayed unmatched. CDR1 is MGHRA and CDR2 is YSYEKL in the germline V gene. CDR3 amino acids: CASSQATQGGRSGYTF. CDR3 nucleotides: TGCGCCAGCAGCCAAGCGACCCAGGGGGGAAGGAGTGGCTACACCTTC.

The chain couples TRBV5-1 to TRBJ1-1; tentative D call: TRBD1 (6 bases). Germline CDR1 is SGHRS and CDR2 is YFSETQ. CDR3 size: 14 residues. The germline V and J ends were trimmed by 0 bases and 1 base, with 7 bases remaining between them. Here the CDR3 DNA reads TGCGCCAGCAGCTTGGAGACAGGGAACACTGAAGCTTTCTTT. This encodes CASSLETGNTEAFF.